This T cell receptor beta chain was profiled in a study of Ad26.COV2.S vaccination and SARS-CoV-2 variants. Study-wide background: It was the COV1001 Ad26.COV2.S trial arm that included the donor. Once, or twice with 56 days between doses, Ad26.COV2.S was given intramuscularly.

In this sample, this clone turned up once. Its cognate antigen is unknown. Generated by immunoSEQ multiplex PCR, the TCRdb table keeps only in-frame clones and is missing some. The top ten hold about 1.5% of the sample, which has about half a million clones, roughly 87% seen once. General study findings and limits: Spike-specific responses of CD8+ and CD4+ T cells were reported to display substantial breadth after vaccination.

Treatment noted: about 20 received Ad26.COV2.S at low or high dose, single or two shots; several received placebo; per-sample allocation not given. The study sampled participants on day 63 after the first vaccine or placebo injection. Material: peripheral blood, obtained in a trial of Ad26.COV2.S vaccine versus placebo. This clonotype originated in a person aged 18-60 years who received the Ad26.COV2.S COVID-19 vaccine or a placebo.

CDR3 loop: CASSQEARGPVTGELFF. The CDR3 DNA sequence: TGCGCCAGCAGCCAAGAGGCCCGGGGGCCGGTCACCGGGGAGCTGTTTTTT. The chain is built from TRBV4-3 and TRBJ2-2; D could derive from TRBD1 or TRBD2 (6 bases each). The ends were cut back, 0 bases at V and 4 bases at J, with 15 bases in the middle. CDR1 is LGHNA and CDR2 is YSLEER in the germline V gene. The CDR3 consists of 17 residues.